In its sample, the clone carrying this T cell receptor beta chain was seen a few times. Different DNA sequences within this sample yield the same CDR3. The sample comes from a study of cytomegalovirus exposure and HLA in healthy donors. With 60 Vbeta and 13 Jbeta primers, the PCR was carried out. Profiled with immunoSEQ multiplex PCR; TCRdb holds only in-frame clones, not every one. The sample lists 90,000 to 100,000 clones, about 81% seen once, with around 1.5% in the top ten. The TCR sequence derives from a middle-aged man in good health and CMV-seronegative. Sequences were obtained from PBMCs.

The CDR3 bases are TGCGCCAGCAGCCGGGACAGCTACGAGCAGTACTTC. This sequence encodes CASSRDSYEQYF. The chain links TRBV5-1 to TRBJ2-7; 7 bases agree with TRBD1. CDR3 size: 12 residues. The V gene's germline CDR1 is SGHRS and CDR2 YFSETQ. V lost 4 bases to trimming and J lost 3 bases; unmatched junction nucleotides: 1.